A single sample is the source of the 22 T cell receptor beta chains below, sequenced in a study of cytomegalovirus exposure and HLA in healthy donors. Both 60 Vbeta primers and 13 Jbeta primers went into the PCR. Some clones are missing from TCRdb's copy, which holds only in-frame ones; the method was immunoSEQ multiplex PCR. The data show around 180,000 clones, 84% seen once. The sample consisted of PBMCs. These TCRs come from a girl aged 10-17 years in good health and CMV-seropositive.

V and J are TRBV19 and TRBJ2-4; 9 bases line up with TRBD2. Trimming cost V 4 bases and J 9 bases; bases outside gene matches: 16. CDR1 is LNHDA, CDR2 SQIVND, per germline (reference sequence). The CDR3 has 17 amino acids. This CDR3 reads CASSTYSSGEIQSIQYF. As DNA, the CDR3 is TGTGCCAGTAGTACCTACTCTAGCGGGGAGATCCAAAGCATTCAGTACTTC.

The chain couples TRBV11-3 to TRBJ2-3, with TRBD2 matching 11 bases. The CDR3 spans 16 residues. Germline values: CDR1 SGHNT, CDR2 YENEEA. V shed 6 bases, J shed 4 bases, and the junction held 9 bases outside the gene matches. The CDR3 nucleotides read TGTGCCAGCAGAAGGATAGCGGGGGGGCTGTCAGATACGCAGTATTTT. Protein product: CASRRIAGGLSDTQYF.

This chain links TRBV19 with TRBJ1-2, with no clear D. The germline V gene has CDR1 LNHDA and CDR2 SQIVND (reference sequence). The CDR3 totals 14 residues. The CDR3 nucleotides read TGTGCTTCTATAGGAGGGAAGACTAACTATGGCTACACCTTC. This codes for CASIGGKTNYGYTF.

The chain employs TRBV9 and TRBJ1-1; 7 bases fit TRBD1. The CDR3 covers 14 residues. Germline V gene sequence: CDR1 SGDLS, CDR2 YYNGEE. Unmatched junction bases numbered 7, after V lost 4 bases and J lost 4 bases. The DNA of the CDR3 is TGTGCCAGCAGCCCATCAGGGGGAAGCACTGAAGCTTTCTTT. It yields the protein CASSPSGGSTEAFF.

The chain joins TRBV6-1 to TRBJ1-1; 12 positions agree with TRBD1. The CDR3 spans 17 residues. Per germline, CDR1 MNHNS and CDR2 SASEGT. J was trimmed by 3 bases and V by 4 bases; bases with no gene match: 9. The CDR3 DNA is TGTGCCAGCAGTGGGACCCGGGACAGGGGGCGATACACTGAAGCTTTCTTT. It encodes CASSGTRDRGRYTEAFF.

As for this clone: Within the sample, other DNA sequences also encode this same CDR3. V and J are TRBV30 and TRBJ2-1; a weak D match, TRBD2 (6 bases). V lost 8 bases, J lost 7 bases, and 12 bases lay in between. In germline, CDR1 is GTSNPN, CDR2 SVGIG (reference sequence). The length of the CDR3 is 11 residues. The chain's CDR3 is CARAGYNEQFF. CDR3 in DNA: TGTGCCCGAGCGGGCTATAATGAGCAGTTCTTC.

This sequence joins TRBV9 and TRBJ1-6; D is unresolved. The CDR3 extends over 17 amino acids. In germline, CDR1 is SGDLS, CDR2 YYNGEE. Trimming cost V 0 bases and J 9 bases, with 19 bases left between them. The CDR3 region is CASSVAGGLNPSSPLHF. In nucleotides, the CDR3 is TGTGCCAGCAGCGTAGCTGGAGGCCTAAATCCAAGTTCACCCCTCCACTTT.

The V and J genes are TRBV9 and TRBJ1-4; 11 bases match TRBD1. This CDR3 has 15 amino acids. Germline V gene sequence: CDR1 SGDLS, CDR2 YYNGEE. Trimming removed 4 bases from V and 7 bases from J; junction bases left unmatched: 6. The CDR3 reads CASSTRDRGGEKLFF. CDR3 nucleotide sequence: TGTGCCAGCAGCACCCGGGACAGGGGGGGTGAAAAACTGTTTTTT.

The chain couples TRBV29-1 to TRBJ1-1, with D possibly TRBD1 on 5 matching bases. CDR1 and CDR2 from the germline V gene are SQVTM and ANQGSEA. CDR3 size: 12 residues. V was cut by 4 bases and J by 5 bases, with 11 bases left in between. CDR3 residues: CSVAAGVTEAFF. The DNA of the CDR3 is TGCAGCGTTGCGGCGGGGGTGACTGAAGCTTTCTTT.

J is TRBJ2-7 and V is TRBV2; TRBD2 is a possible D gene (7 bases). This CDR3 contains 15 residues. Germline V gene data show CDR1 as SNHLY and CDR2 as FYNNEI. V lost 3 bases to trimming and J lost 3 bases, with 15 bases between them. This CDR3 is CASSDEGGVGYEQYF. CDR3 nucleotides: TGTGCCAGCAGTGATGAGGGGGGGGTAGGCTACGAGCAGTACTTC.

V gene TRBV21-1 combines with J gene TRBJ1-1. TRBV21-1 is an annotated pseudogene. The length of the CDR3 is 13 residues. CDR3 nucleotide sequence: TGTGCCAGCAGCAAAGTGAGGAACACTGAAGCTTTCTTT. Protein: CASSKVRNTEAFF.

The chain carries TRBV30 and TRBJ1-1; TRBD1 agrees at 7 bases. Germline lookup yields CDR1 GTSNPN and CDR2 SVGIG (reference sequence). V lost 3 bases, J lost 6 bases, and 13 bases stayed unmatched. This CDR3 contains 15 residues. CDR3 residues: CAWRRDSVRVAEAFF. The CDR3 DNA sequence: TGTGCCTGGAGGAGGGACAGCGTGAGGGTCGCTGAAGCTTTCTTT.

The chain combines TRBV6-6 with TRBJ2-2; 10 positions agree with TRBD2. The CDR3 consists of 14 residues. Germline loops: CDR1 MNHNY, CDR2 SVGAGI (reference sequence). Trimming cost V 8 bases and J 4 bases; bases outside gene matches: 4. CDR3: CASVGTSATGELFF. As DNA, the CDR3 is TGTGCCAGCGTTGGGACTAGCGCCACCGGGGAGCTGTTTTTT.

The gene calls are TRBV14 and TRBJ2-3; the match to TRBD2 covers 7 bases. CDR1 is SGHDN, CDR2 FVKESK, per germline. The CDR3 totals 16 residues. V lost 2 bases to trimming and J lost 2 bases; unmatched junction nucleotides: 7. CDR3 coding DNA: TGTGCCAGCAGCCAACGCCTAGCGGATAACACAGATACGCAGTATTTT. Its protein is CASSQRLADNTDTQYF.

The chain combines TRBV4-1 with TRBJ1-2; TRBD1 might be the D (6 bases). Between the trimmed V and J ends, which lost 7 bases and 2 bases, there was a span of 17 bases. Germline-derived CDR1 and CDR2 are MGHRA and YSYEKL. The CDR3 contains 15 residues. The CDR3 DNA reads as TGCGCCAGCAACCCTGGCAGGGGACTAAACTATGGCTACACCTTC. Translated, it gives CASNPGRGLNYGYTF.

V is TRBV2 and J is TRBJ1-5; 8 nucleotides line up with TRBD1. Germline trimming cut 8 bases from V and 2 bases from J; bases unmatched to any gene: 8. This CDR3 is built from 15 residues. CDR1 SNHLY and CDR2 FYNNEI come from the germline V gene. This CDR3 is CASHSQGAGNQPQHF. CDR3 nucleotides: TGTGCCAGCCACAGCCAGGGGGCCGGCAATCAGCCCCAGCATTTT.

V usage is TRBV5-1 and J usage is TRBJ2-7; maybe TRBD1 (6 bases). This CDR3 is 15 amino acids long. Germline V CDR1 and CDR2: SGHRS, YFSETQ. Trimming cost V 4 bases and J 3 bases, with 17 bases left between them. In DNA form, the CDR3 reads TGCGCCAGCAGCACGCGCACCGGGACATTCTACGAGCAGTACTTC. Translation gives CASSTRTGTFYEQYF.

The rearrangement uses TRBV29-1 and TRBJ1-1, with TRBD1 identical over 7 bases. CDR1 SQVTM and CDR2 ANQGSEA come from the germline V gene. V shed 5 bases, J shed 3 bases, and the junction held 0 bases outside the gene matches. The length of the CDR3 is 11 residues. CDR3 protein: CSVQGDTEAFF. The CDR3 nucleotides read TGCAGCGTTCAGGGGGACACTGAAGCTTTCTTT.

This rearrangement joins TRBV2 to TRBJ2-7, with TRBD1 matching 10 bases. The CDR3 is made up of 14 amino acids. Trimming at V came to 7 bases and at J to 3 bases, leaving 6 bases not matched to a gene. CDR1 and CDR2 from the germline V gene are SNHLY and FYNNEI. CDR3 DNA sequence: TGTGCCAGCAATGGACAGGGGGTCAACTACGAGCAGTACTTC. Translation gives CASNGQGVNYEQYF.

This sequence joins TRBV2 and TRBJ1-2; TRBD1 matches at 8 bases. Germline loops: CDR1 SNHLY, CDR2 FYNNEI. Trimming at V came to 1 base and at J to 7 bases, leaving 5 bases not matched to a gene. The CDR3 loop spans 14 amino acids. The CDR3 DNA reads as TGTGCCAGCAGTGAAGTTGGACAGGGTCCTGGCTACACCTTC. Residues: CASSEVGQGPGYTF.

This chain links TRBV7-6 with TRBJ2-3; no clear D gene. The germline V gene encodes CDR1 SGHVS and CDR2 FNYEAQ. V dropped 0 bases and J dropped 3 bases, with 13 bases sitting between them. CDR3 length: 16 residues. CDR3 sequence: CASSLAKRNPTDTQYF. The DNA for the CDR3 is TGTGCCAGCAGCTTAGCCAAGAGGAACCCTACAGATACGCAGTATTTT. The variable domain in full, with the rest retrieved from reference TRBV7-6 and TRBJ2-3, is GAGVSQSPRYKVTKRGQDVALRCDPISGHVSLYWYRQALGQGPEFLTYFNYEAQQDKSGLPNDRFSAERPEGSISTLTIQRTEQRDSAMYRCASSLAKRNPTDTQYFGPGTRLTVL.

CDR3 bases: TGTGCAAGTCGCCGAATGACTAAGGGAGCCGAACTGAACTATGGCTACACCTTC. Its protein product is CASRRMTKGAELNYGYTF. The V and J genes are TRBV12-2 and TRBJ1-2. TRBV12-2 is described as a pseudogene. This CDR3 region has 18 residues.